This entry concerns a single T cell receptor (beta chain). The sample originates from a study of blood T cell repertoires in COVID-19. This CDR3 has 16 amino acids. TCRdb's copy holds only in-frame clones and misses some; the assay was immunoSEQ multiplex PCR. The sample yields roughly 290,000 clones, 70% to 90% seen once. V is TRBV12-1 and J is TRBJ2-3; the table's D call, TRBD2, has no DNA check behind it. TRBV12-1 is a pseudogene segment. This receptor was taken from a woman aged 25 to 39 who had recovered from COVID-19. Sequencing was done on a sample of peripheral blood. In nucleotides, the CDR3 is TGTGCCAGCAGCTTCGGACTAGCGGGGCGCACAGATACGCAGTATTTT. It is translated as CASSFGLAGRTDTQYF.